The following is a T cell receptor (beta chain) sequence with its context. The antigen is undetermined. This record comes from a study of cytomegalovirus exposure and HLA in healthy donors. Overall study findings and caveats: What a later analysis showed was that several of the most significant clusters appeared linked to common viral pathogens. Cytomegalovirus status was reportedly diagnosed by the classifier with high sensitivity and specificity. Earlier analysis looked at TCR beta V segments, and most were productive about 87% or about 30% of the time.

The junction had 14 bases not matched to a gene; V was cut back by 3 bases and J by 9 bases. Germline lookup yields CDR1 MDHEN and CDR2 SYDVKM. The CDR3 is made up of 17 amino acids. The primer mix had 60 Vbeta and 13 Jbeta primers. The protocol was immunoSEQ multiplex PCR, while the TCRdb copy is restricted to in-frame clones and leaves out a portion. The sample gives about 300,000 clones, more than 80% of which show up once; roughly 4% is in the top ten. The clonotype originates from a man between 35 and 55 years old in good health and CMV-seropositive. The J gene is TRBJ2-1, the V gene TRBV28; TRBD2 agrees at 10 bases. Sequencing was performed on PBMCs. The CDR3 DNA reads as TGTGCCAGCAGTTTCCCTAAGAGGCTAGCGGGAGAAGTTGAGCAGTTCTTC. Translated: CASSFPKRLAGEVEQFF. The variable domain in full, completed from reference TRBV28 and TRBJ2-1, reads DVKVTQSSRYLVKRTGEKVFLECVQDMDHENMFWYRQDPGLGLRLIYFSYDVKMKEKGDIPEGYSVSREKKERFSLILESASTNQTSMYLCASSFPKRLAGEVEQFFGPGTRLTVL.